This TCR beta chain was profiled in a study of CD8+ T cells in alopecia areata. Sequencing relied on a cDNA template that was reverse transcribed from extracted RNA. Libraries were prepared by immunoSEQ multiplex PCR; TCRdb keeps only in-frame clonotypes and omits some of them. The data show 100,000 to 150,000 clones, approximately 47% seen once. There are a few counts of this clone. Patients with alopecia areata provided lesional scalp punch biopsies as well as peripheral blood. Trimming at V came to 2 bases and at J to 5 bases, leaving 18 bases not matched to a gene. This CDR3 has 18 residues. Germline V gene lookup returns CDR1 SQVTM and CDR2 ANQGSEA.

The chain is built from TRBV29-1 and TRBJ2-5; the match to TRBD2 covers 9 bases. Sample: NKG2D-low CD8+ T cells sorted from blood. This receptor was obtained from a human donor with alopecia areata. The CDR3 DNA sequence: TGCAGCGTTGAAACTGTCGGCGGGAGGGCCGGGAAGTACGAGACCCAGTACTTC. It specifies CSVETVGGRAGKYETQYF.